The TCR beta chain under discussion was sequenced for a study of T cell responses to AZD1222 COVID-19 vaccine. For this clone: Its antigen is not identified.

Trimming took off 2 bases at V and 2 bases at J, with 9 bases between the two ends. Germline lookup yields CDR1 LNHDA and CDR2 SQIVND (reference sequence). The CDR3 is 14 residues long. Repertoires were generated with immunoSEQ multiplex PCR, while TCRdb's copy carries only in-frame clones and drops some. The profile shows 90,000 to 150,000 clones, 80% to 95% of them singletons. Study-level results: Most donors were white British and more were female, and clonal diversity was possibly underestimated. The CD4 TCRs associated with vaccination extended across spike and predominated at 160-218 and 743-854. Baseline serology detected seropositivity in only a handful of AZD1222 recipients.

The receptor was derived from an adult who received the MenACWY meningococcal vaccine as a control. The sequencing here drew on peripheral blood, taken 28 days after the second dose of the MenACWY control vaccine. This sequence joins TRBV19 and TRBJ1-2; TRBD1 might be the D (6 bases). DNA of the CDR3: TGTGCCAGTAGTATACGGACAGCCAACTATGGCTACACCTTC. This encodes CASSIRTANYGYTF.